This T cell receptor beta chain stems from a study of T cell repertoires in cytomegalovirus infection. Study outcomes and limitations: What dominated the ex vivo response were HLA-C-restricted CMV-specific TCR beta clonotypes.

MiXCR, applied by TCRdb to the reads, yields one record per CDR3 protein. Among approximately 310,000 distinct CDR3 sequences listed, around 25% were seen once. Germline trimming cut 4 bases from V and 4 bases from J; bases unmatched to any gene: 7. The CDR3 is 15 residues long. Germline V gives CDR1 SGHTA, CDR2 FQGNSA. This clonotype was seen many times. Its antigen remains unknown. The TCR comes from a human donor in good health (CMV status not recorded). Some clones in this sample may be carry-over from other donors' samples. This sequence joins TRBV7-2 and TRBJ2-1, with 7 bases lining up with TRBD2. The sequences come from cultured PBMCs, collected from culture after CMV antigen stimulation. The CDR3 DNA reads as TGTGCCAGCAGCTCCTTCCGGACTAGTTACAATGAGCAGTTCTTC. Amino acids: CASSSFRTSYNEQFF. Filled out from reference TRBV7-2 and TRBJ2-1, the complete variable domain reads GAGVSQSPSNKVTEKGKDVELRCDPISGHTALYWYRQSLGQGLEFLIYFQGNSAPDKSGLPSDRFSAERTGGSVSTLTIQRTQQEDSAVYLCASSSFRTSYNEQFFGPGTRLTVL.